Listed below are T cell receptor beta chains from one sample, sequenced in a study of human T cells and chemical hapten exposure. TCRdb re-analysed the RACE reads in MiXCR, keeping a single row per CDR3 protein. In the table there are some 96,000 distinct CDR3 sequences, roughly 27% of which are singletons. The input for sequencing was whole blood, taken in connection with sensitization to the hapten diphenylcyclopropenone (DPC). The receptors were sampled from a man aged 40-50 years with alopecia areata. Some clones in this sample may be carry-over from other donors' samples. Both conserved end residues are trimmed from each CDR3. Fields, in order: V gene, CDR3 protein.

V gene: TRBV18
CDR3 protein: ASSGDFLNTEAF

V gene: TRBV5-5
CDR3 protein: ASSLEGRSSYNEQF

V gene: TRBV12-3/TRBV12-4
CDR3 protein: ASSLAGGPSGEQF

V gene: TRBV18
CDR3 protein: ASSQSAGPETQY

V gene: TRBV27
CDR3 protein: ASSLPGLYNEQF

V gene: TRBV27
CDR3 protein: ASSWIGGEKLF

V gene: TRBV5-1
CDR3 protein: ASSLASTGPKNIQY

V gene: TRBV25-1
CDR3 protein: ASSWEISYGYT

V gene: TRBV20-1
CDR3 protein: SARGGGRAAF

V gene: TRBV12-3/TRBV12-4
CDR3 protein: ASSPRGGSGGTEAF